This T cell receptor beta chain was found in a study of cytomegalovirus exposure and HLA in healthy donors. Germline CDR1 and CDR2: GTSNPN and SVGIG (reference sequence). The CDR3 length is 17 residues. PCR involved 60 Vbeta and 13 Jbeta primers. Method: immunoSEQ multiplex PCR; TCRdb's copy keeps in-frame clones and lacks some. The sample records more than 140,000 clones, just under 85% being singletons. This cohort consisted of healthy bone marrow donors. Worth noting for this clone: Its antigen is unknown.

General study findings and limits: Earlier analysis looked at TCR beta V segments, and most were productive about 87% or about 30% of the time. Rare TCR sequences predominated, though certain public TCRs were found in many donors. In a later analysis, at a false discovery rate of 0.05, approximately 18,000 TCR beta sequences were associated with HLA alleles.

This sequence originates from a woman in her thirties or forties in good health and CMV-seronegative. The sequenced sample was PBMCs. The chain has TRBV30 and TRBJ2-5; 12 nucleotides agree with TRBD2. The DNA end favors TRBJ2-7, so the J call may be wrong. The DNA of the CDR3 is TGTGCCTGGAGTGCCGGGACTAGCGGGTTTCGATCCTACGAGCAGTACTTC. Protein: CAWSAGTSGFRSYEQYF.